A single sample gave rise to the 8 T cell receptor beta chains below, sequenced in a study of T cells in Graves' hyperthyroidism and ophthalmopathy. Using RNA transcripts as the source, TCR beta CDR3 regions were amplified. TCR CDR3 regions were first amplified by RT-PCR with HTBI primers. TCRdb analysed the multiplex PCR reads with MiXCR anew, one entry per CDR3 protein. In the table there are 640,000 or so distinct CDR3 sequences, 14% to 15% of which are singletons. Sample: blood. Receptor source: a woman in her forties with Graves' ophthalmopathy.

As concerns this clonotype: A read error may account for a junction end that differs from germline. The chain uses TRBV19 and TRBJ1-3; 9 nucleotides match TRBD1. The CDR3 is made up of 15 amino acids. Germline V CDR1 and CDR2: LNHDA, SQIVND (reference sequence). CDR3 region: CASSIGTGFGNAIYF. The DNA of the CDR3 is TGTGCCAGTAGTATTGGGACAGGGTTTGGAAACGCCATATATTTT.

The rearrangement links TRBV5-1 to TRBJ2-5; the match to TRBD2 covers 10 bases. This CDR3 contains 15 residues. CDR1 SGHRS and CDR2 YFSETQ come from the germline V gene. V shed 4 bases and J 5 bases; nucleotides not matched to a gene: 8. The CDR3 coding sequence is TGCGCCAGCAGCCCTAGCGGGGGCCCACGGGAGACCCAGTACTTC. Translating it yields CASSPSGGPRETQYF.

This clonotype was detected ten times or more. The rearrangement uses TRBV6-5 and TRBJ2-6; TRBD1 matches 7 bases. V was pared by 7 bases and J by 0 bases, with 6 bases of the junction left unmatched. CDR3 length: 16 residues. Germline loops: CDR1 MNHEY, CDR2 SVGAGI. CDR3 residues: CASTLQGYSGANVLTF. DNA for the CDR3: TGTGCCAGCACCCTACAGGGGTACTCTGGGGCCAACGTCCTGACTTTC.

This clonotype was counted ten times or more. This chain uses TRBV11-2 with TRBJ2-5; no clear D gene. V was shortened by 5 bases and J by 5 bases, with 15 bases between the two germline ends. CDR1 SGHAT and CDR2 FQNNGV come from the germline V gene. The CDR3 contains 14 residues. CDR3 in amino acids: CASSPTLVGETQYF. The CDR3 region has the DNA TGTGCCAGCAGCCCCACGCTAGTTGGGGAGACCCAGTACTTC.

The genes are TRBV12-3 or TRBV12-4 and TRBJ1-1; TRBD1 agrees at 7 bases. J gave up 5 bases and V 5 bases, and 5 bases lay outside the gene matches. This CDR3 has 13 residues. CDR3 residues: CASSTGARTEAFF. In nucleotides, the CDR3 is TGTGCCAGCAGTACAGGGGCACGGACTGAAGCTTTCTTT.

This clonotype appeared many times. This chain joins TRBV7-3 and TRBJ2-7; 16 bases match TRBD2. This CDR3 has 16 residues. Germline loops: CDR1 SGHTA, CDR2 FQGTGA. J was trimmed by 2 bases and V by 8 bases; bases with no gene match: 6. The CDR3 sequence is CASWLGTSGRAYEQYF. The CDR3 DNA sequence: TGTGCCAGCTGGCTTGGGACTAGCGGGAGGGCCTACGAGCAGTACTTC.

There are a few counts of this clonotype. The CDR3 spells CASSEFTGGRNYGYTF. DNA of the CDR3: TGTGCCAGCAGTGAATTCACTGGGGGGAGAAACTATGGCTACACCTTC. The rearrangement joins TRBV2 to TRBJ1-2; tentatively, D is TRBD1 (5 bases). The CDR3 consists of 16 residues. CDR1 is SNHLY and CDR2 is FYNNEI in the germline V gene. V lost 2 bases, J lost 2 bases, and 15 bases lay in between.

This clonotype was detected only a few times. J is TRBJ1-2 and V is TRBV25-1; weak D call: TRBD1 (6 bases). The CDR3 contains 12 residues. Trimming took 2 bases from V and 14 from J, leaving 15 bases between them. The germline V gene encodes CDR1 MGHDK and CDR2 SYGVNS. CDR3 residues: CASSETGATGTF. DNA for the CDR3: TGTGCCAGCAGTGAAACTGGAGCTACAGGGACCTTC.